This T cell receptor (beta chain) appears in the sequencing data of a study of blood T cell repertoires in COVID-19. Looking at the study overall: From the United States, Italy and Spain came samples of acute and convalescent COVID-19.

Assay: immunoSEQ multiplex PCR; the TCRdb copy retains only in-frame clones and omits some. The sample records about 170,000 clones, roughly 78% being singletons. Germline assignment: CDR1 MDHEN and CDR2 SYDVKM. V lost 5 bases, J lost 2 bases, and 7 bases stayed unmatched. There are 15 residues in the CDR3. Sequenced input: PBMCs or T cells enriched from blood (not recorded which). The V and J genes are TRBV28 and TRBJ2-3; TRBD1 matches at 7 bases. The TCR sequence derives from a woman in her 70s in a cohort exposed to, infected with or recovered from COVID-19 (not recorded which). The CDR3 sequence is CASSKGTDYTDTQYF. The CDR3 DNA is TGTGCCAGCAGTAAGGGGACAGATTACACAGATACGCAGTATTTT.